The 5 T cell receptor beta chains below all came from one sample that was sequenced in a study of vaccination and CD4 T cells after COVID-19. The treatment denotes: roughly 10-day PBMC culture with coronavirus spike peptide pools or control peptides (ViraFEST assay). CD4+ T-cell collection from the unexposed donor predated the COVID-19 pandemic (2011-2018). These receptors' targets are unknown. Cultured CD4+ T-cell DNA underwent Oncomine TCR Beta short-read sequencing. TCRdb analysed the PCR reads with MiXCR anew, one entry per CDR3 protein. The profile covers under 10,000 distinct CDR3 sequences, with roughly 53% appearing a single time and around 12% taken by the ten largest. Sequencing was carried out using CD4+ T cells from blood, cultured in vitro. Receptors originate from a human donor in good health.

The rearrangement uses TRBV19 and TRBJ1-6, with D possibly TRBD1 on 5 matching bases. Germline V lookup: CDR1 LNHDA, CDR2 SQIVND (reference sequence). Trimming stripped 7 bases from V and 10 bases from J, with 11 bases between. The CDR3 runs to 12 residues. The CDR3 DNA reads TGTGCCAGTAACCAGGGTTGGTCACCCCTCCACTTT. It is translated as CASNQGWSPLHF.

The chain has TRBV6-5 and TRBJ1-5; D gene uncertain. The CDR3 extends over 14 amino acids. Germline CDR1 is MNHEY and CDR2 is SVGAGI. V was cut by 2 bases and J by 0 bases, with 5 bases left in between. CDR3 sequence (DNA): TGTGCCAGCAGTTACGAGAGTAGCAATCAGCCCCAGCATTTT. This translates into CASSYESSNQPQHF.

This chain links TRBV6-1 with TRBJ1-4, with TRBD1 matching 8 bases. J lost 6 bases, V lost 4 bases, and 7 bases had no gene match. CDR1 is MNHNS, CDR2 SASEGT, per germline. The CDR3 sequence is 15 residues long. Here the CDR3 reads CASSAARGRDEKLFF. The DNA of the CDR3 is TGTGCCAGCAGTGCAGCCAGGGGGCGGGATGAAAAACTGTTTTTT.

The chain carries TRBV4-1 and TRBJ1-1; D gene uncertain. The V gene lost 3 bases and the J gene lost 5 bases, with 13 bases spanning the gap. This CDR3 is built from 14 residues. From germline, CDR1 is MGHRA and CDR2 YSYEKL. The CDR3 nucleotides read TGCGCCAGCAGCCACGGGAAGATGGGTACTGAAGCTTTCTTT. Amino acids: CASSHGKMGTEAFF.

The rearrangement links TRBV30 to TRBJ1-6; D is uncertain. V lost 0 bases and J 0 bases, leaving 9 bases between the germline ends. Germline V gene lookup returns CDR1 GTSNPN and CDR2 SVGIG (reference sequence). This CDR3 spans 16 amino acids. CDR3 in DNA: TGTGCCTGGAGTGTACAGCTGAGCTCCTATAATTCACCCCTCCACTTT. It encodes CAWSVQLSSYNSPLHF.